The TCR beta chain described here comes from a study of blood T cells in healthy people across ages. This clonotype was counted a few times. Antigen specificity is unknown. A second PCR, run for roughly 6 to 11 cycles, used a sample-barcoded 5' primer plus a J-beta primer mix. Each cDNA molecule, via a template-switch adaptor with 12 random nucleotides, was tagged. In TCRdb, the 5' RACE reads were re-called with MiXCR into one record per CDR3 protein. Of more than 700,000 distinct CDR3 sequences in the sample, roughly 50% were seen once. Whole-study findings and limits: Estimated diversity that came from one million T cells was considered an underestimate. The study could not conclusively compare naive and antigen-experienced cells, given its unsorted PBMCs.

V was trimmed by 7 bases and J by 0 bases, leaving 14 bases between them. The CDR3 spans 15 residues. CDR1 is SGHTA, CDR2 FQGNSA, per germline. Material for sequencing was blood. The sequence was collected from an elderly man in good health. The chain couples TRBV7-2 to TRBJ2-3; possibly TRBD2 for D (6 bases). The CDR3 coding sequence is TGTGCCAGCACCCGGAGGGGATCTAGCACAGATACGCAGTATTTT. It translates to CASTRRGSSTDTQYF. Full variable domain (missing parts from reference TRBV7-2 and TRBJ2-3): GAGVSQSPSNKVTEKGKDVELRCDPISGHTALYWYRQSLGQGLEFLIYFQGNSAPDKSGLPSDRFSAERTGGSVSTLTIQRTQQEDSAVYLCASTRRGSSTDTQYFGPGTRLTVL.